Listed here are 21 T cell receptor beta chains from one sample, sequenced in a study of shared clonotypes between healthy human individuals. Repertoires were generated with immunoSEQ multiplex PCR, while TCRdb's copy carries only in-frame clones and drops some. The table shows some 2.3 million clones, with approximately 93% occurring only once. Sequencing was carried out using naive CD4+ T cells from PBMCs. Subset: CD45RA+ positively selected. All receptors derive from a man between 18 and 29 years old in good health. Some clones in this sample may be carry-over from other donors' samples.

This clone was seen only once. This chain joins TRBV28 and TRBJ2-1; 13 positions match TRBD2. The CDR3 consists of 18 residues. Germline V gives CDR1 MDHEN, CDR2 SYDVKM. With V trimmed by 2 bases and J by 1 base, 5 bases remained unmatched. The CDR3: CASSLTGTSGTSYNEQFF. In nucleotides, the CDR3 is TGTGCCAGCAGTTTAACCGGGACTAGCGGGACATCCTACAATGAGCAGTTCTTC. The full variable domain, rest sourced from reference TRBV28 and TRBJ2-1, is DVKVTQSSRYLVKRTGEKVFLECVQDMDHENMFWYRQDPGLGLRLIYFSYDVKMKEKGDIPEGYSVSREKKERFSLILESASTNQTSMYLCASSLTGTSGTSYNEQFFGPGTRLTVL.

This chain joins TRBV7-2 and TRBJ2-7; D may be TRBD1 or TRBD2 (5 bases each). The V and J ends lost 5 bases and 3 bases respectively, with 20 bases between them. Germline V gene data show CDR1 as SGHTA and CDR2 as FQGNSA. The CDR3 has 16 amino acids. The CDR3 region is CASSPPARDGLYEQYF. CDR3 coding DNA: TGTGCCAGCAGCCCGCCAGCCCGGGACGGGCTCTACGAGCAGTACTTC.

V and J are TRBV7-3 and TRBJ1-4; 11 nucleotides agree with TRBD1. V trimming: 1 base; J trimming: 0 bases; junction bases outside the gene matches: 19. CDR3 length equals 23 residues. CDR1 is SGHTA, CDR2 FQGTGA, per germline. CDR3 in amino acids: CASSLIISWDRGKKIATNEKLFF. The CDR3 DNA reads as TGTGCCAGCAGCTTAATTATCTCGTGGGACAGGGGGAAGAAGATAGCAACTAATGAAAAACTGTTTTTT.

The V call is TRBV5-6, the J call TRBJ2-5, with D perhaps matching TRBD2 (5 bases). Per the germline V gene, CDR1 is SGHDT and CDR2 is YYEEEE. V was cut by 3 bases and J by 0 bases, with 15 bases left in between. CDR3 length: 16 residues. CDR3 in amino acids: CASSSLGKGDQETQYF. The CDR3 nucleotides read TGTGCCAGCAGCTCGTTGGGTAAGGGAGACCAAGAGACCCAGTACTTC.

As to this clone: The same CDR3 can be traced to other DNA sequences in this sample. The CDR3, as DNA: TGTGCCAGCAGTTTGTCGGGTATTGGCTACACCTTC. This sequence encodes CASSLSGIGYTF. The V gene is TRBV27, the J gene TRBJ1-2; D is unresolved. V was clipped by 3 bases and J by 7 bases, with 9 bases between them. The CDR3 covers 12 residues. Germline lookup yields CDR1 MNHEY and CDR2 SMNVEV (reference sequence).

This clone occurred once. Other nucleotide sequences in the sample specify the same CDR3. The chain employs TRBV12-5 and TRBJ1-1; no firm D call. Germline V CDR1 and CDR2: LGHNT, FRNRAP. The CDR3 consists of 13 residues. V was clipped by 1 base and J by 3 bases, with 6 bases between them. The CDR3 sequence is CASGLAWDTEAFF. CDR3 sequence (DNA): TGTGCTAGTGGTTTGGCTTGGGACACTGAAGCTTTCTTT.

Details on this clone: In the same sample, other DNA sequences code for this CDR3. This chain connects TRBV5-1 to TRBJ2-3; TRBD1 or TRBD2 may be the D gene (5 bases each). Germline lookup yields CDR1 SGHRS and CDR2 YFSETQ. Trimming left V 6 bases short and J 0 bases short, with 11 bases between. The CDR3 contains 14 residues. The CDR3 region is CASTPGPSTDTQYF. The CDR3 DNA reads TGCGCCAGCACCCCGGGACCGAGCACAGATACGCAGTATTTT.

The V gene is TRBV7-2, the J gene TRBJ2-5; D is ambiguous. Germline-derived CDR1 and CDR2 are SGHTA and FQGNSA. This CDR3 has 14 amino acids. Trimming cost V 2 bases and J 3 bases, with 10 bases left between them. CDR3 amino acids: CASSLMGTEETQYF. As DNA, the CDR3 is TGTGCCAGCAGCTTAATGGGCACAGAAGAGACCCAGTACTTC. The variable domain in full, with the rest retrieved from reference TRBV7-2 and TRBJ2-5, is GAGVSQSPSNKVTEKGKDVELRCDPISGHTALYWYRQSLGQGLEFLIYFQGNSAPDKSGLPSDRFSAERTGGSVSTLTIQRTQQEDSAVYLCASSLMGTEETQYFGPGTRLLVL.

The V and J genes are TRBV19 and TRBJ2-7; D is possibly TRBD2 (6 bases). The CDR3 sequence is 15 residues long. V was trimmed by 0 bases and J by 2 bases, leaving 11 bases between them. Germline CDR1 reads LNHDA; CDR2 reads SQIVND (reference sequence). The CDR3 sequence is CASSIEPRLAYEQYF. The DNA of the CDR3 is TGTGCCAGTAGTATAGAACCCCGACTAGCCTACGAGCAGTACTTC. Full variable domain (outside the CDR3, taken from reference TRBV19 and TRBJ2-7): DGGITQSPKYLFRKEGQNVTLSCEQNLNHDAMYWYRQDPGQGLRLIYYSQIVNDFQKGDIAEGYSVSREKKESFPLTVTSAQKNPTAFYLCASSIEPRLAYEQYFGPGTRLTVT.

A single count supports this clone. This chain links TRBV29-1 with TRBJ2-4; D gene ambiguous. Germline values: CDR1 SQVTM, CDR2 ANQGSEA. Trimming pared 3 bases from V and 6 bases from J, leaving 15 bases between. This CDR3 comprises 14 residues. The CDR3 region is CSVENREVGNIQYF. The DNA for the CDR3 is TGCAGCGTTGAGAATCGAGAGGTCGGAAACATTCAGTACTTC.

The chain recombines TRBV2 with TRBJ2-6; possibly TRBD1 or TRBD2 for D (5 bases each). This CDR3 comprises 16 residues. Germline-derived CDR1 and CDR2 are SNHLY and FYNNEI. Trimming stripped 2 bases from V and 4 bases from J, with 12 bases between. The CDR3 coding sequence is TGTGCCAGCAGTGAAAATCGGGGCGCCGGGGCCAACGTCCTGACTTTC. Translated: CASSENRGAGANVLTF.

The genes are TRBV30 and TRBJ2-1, with 7 bases identical to TRBD2. The CDR3 covers 15 residues. The germline V gene encodes CDR1 GTSNPN and CDR2 SVGIG (reference sequence). The V and J ends lost 2 bases and 7 bases, in that order; junction bases with no gene match: 11. CDR3 sequence reads: CAWSIGLAVGNEQFF. CDR3 nucleotide sequence: TGTGCCTGGAGTATAGGGCTAGCGGTTGGGAATGAGCAGTTCTTC. The whole variable domain, remainder taken from reference TRBV30 and TRBJ2-1, is SQTIHQWPATLVQPVGSPLSLECTVEGTSNPNLYWYRQAAGRGLQLLFYSVGIGQISSEVPQNLSASRPQDRQFILSSKKLLLSDSGFYLCAWSIGLAVGNEQFFGPGTRLTVL.

This chain joins TRBV7-2 and TRBJ2-1, with a tentative D call TRBD2 (5 bases). The CDR3 extends over 14 amino acids. Trimming removed 3 bases from V and 11 bases from J, with 17 bases in between. Germline lookup yields CDR1 SGHTA and CDR2 FQGNSA. This CDR3 is CASSFSGGPVQQFF. The CDR3 DNA is TGTGCCAGCAGCTTCTCGGGCGGGCCAGTACAGCAGTTCTTC. The variable domain in full, with the rest retrieved from reference TRBV7-2 and TRBJ2-1, is GAGVSQSPSNKVTEKGKDVELRCDPISGHTALYWYRQSLGQGLEFLIYFQGNSAPDKSGLPSDRFSAERTGGSVSTLTIQRTQQEDSAVYLCASSFSGGPVQQFFGPGTRLTVL.

This chain uses TRBV5-6 with TRBJ2-1; D may be TRBD2 (6 bases). The CDR3 consists of 15 residues. V lost 0 bases, J lost 8 bases, and 15 bases lay in between. Germline assignment: CDR1 SGHDT and CDR2 YYEEEE. CDR3 nucleotides: TGTGCCAGCAGCTTGGCCACGGGACGCGGGGATGAGCAGTTCTTC. Its protein is CASSLATGRGDEQFF.

The rearrangement joins TRBV19 to TRBJ2-3; the match to TRBD1 covers 7 bases. The trim removed 2 bases at V and 2 bases at J, leaving 7 bases unmatched. The CDR3 has 16 amino acids. Looked up from germline, CDR1 is LNHDA and CDR2 is SQIVND (reference sequence). In DNA, the CDR3 is TGTGCCAGTAGTATACCCCGGGACAGCAACACAGATACGCAGTATTTT. This translates into CASSIPRDSNTDTQYF.

The genes are TRBV28 and TRBJ2-7, with TRBD2 matching over 7 bases. J lost 2 bases, V lost 6 bases, and 10 bases had no gene match. CDR1 is MDHEN, CDR2 SYDVKM, per germline. The CDR3 consists of 15 residues. CDR3 amino acids: CASSLGGEDAYEQYF. CDR3 nucleotide sequence: TGTGCCAGCAGCCTTGGGGGGGAGGACGCCTACGAGCAGTACTTC.

The chain recombines TRBV5-5 with TRBJ1-5; TRBD1 might be the D (6 bases). The CDR3 spans 15 residues. The V end lost 2 bases, the J end lost 4 bases, and 13 bases lay between the germline ends. Looked up from germline, CDR1 is SGHKS and CDR2 is YYEKEE (reference sequence). The CDR3 loop is CASSFWGAANQPQHF. CDR3 DNA: TGTGCCAGCAGCTTCTGGGGGGCAGCGAATCAGCCCCAGCATTTT.

CDR3 amino acids: CASSRPGLAVYNEQFF. Written as DNA, the CDR3 is TGTGCCAGCAGCCGACCGGGACTAGCGGTCTACAATGAGCAGTTCTTC. The chain uses TRBV27 and TRBJ2-1; 11 positions agree with TRBD2. This CDR3 region has 16 residues. CDR1 and CDR2 (germline): MNHEY, SMNVEV (reference sequence). The trim removed 6 bases at V and 3 bases at J, leaving 7 bases unmatched.

The V gene is TRBV5-6, the J gene TRBJ1-2; 7 bases map to TRBD1. This CDR3 is 14 amino acids long. Per germline, CDR1 SGHDT and CDR2 YYEEEE. J was trimmed by 0 bases and V by 4 bases; bases with no gene match: 3. The CDR3, as DNA: TGTGCCAGCAGCCCAGGACAGGCTAACTATGGCTACACCTTC. Translating gives CASSPGQANYGYTF.

In the case of this clone: This sample includes further DNA sequences coding for the same CDR3. The chain uses TRBV28 and TRBJ1-3; D is unresolved. Looked up from germline, CDR1 is MDHEN and CDR2 is SYDVKM. This CDR3 has 15 residues. Trimming took off 3 bases at V and 0 bases at J, with 9 bases between the two ends. The CDR3 loop is CASSFGGSSGNTIYF. The DNA of the CDR3 is TGTGCCAGCAGTTTTGGAGGGAGCTCTGGAAACACCATATATTTT. The full variable domain, its missing parts supplied by reference TRBV28 and TRBJ1-3, is DVKVTQSSRYLVKRTGEKVFLECVQDMDHENMFWYRQDPGLGLRLIYFSYDVKMKEKGDIPEGYSVSREKKERFSLILESASTNQTSMYLCASSFGGSSGNTIYFGEGSWLTVV.

V gene TRBV6-5 combines with J gene TRBJ2-3; the D gene is possibly TRBD1 (5 bases). The CDR3 is 12 residues long. V was cut by 5 bases and J by 5 bases, with 8 bases left in between. The germline V gene has CDR1 MNHEY and CDR2 SVGAGI. In DNA form, the CDR3 reads TGTGCCAGCAGTCAGGACAAAGATACGCAGTATTTT. It encodes CASSQDKDTQYF.